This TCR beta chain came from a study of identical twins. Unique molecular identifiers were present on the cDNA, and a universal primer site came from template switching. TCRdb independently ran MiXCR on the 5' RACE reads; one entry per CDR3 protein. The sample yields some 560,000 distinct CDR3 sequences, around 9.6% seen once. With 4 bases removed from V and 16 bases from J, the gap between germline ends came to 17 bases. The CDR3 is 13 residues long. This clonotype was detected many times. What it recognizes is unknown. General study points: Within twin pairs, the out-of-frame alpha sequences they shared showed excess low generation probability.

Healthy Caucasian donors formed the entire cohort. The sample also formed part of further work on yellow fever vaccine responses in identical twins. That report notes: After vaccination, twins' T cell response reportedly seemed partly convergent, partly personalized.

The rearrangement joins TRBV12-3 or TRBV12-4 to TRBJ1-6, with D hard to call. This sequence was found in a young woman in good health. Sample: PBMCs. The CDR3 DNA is TGTGCCAGCAGTTCCCTGGCCCGCTCCGGACTCCACTTT. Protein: CASSSLARSGLHF.